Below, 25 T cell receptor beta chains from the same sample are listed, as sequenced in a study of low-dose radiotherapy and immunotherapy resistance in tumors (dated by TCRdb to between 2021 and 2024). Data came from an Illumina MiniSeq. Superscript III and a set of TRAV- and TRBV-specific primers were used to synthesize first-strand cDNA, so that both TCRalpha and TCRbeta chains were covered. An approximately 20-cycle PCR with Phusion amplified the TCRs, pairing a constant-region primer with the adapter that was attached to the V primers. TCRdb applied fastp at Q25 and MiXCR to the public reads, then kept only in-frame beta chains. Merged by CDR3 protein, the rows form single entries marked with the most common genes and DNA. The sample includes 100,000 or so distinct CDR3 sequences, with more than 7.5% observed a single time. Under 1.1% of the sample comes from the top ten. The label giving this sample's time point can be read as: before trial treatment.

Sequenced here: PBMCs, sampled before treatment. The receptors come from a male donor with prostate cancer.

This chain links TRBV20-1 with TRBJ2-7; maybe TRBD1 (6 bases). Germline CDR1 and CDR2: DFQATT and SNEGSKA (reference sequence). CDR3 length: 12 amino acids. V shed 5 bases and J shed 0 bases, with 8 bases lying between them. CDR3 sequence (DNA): TGCAGTGCTTACAGGGACTCCTACGAGCAGTACTTC. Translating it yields CSAYRDSYEQYF.

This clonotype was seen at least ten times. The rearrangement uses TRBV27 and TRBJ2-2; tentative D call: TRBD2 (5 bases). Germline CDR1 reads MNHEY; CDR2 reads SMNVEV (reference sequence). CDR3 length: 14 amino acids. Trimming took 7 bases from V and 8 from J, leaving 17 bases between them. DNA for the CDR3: TGTGCCAGCACCCCAAGAGGGTACCCGGGGGAGCTGTTTTTT. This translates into CASTPRGYPGELFF.

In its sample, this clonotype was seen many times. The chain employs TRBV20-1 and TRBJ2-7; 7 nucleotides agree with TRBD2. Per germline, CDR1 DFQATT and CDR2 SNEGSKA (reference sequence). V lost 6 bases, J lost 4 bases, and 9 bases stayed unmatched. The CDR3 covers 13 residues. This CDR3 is CSAPSGIRYEQYF. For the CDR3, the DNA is TGCAGTGCCCCCAGCGGGATTAGATACGAGCAGTACTTC.

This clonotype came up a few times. The CDR3 spells CAWKIDRGRVGYTF. DNA of the CDR3: TGTGCCTGGAAAATCGACAGGGGGCGAGTTGGCTACACCTTC. V usage is TRBV30 and J usage is TRBJ1-2; TRBD1 matches at 10 bases. Trimming took 4 bases from V and 7 from J; bases not matched to a gene: 9. In germline, CDR1 is GTSNPN, CDR2 SVGIG (reference sequence). The CDR3 is made up of 14 amino acids.

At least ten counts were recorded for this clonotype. CDR3 sequence: CASSLDWTGLFF. CDR3 nucleotide sequence: TGTGCCAGCAGCTTAGATTGGACAGGGTTGTTCTTC. V is TRBV7-8 and J is TRBJ2-1, with 8 positions matching TRBD1. V shed 1 base, J shed 15 bases, and the junction held 5 bases outside the gene matches. The CDR3 covers 12 residues. From germline, CDR1 is SGHVS and CDR2 FQNEAQ.

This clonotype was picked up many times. The CDR3 reads CASSLGRLAGGTDTQYF. The DNA for the CDR3 is TGTGCCAGCAGCTTAGGTAGACTAGCGGGGGGCACAGATACGCAGTATTTT. This chain joins TRBV7-2 and TRBJ2-3; 12 bases fit TRBD2. The CDR3 consists of 17 residues. Trimming removed 1 base from V and 1 base from J; junction bases left unmatched: 3. The germline CDR1 and CDR2 sequences are SGHTA and FQGNSA.

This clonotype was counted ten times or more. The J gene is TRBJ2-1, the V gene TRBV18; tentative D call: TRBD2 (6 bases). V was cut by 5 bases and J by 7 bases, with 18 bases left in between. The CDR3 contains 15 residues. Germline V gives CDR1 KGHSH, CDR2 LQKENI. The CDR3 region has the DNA TGTGCCAGCTCATCCGCCGTTGGGGCGGGAAATGAGCAGTTCTTC. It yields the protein CASSSAVGAGNEQFF.

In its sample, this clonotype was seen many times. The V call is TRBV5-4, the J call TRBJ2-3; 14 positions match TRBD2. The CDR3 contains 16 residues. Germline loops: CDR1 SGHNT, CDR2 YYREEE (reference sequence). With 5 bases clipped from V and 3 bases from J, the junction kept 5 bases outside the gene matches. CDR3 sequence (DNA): TGTGCCAGCAGATGGGGGACTAGCGGGAGTACAGATACGCAGTATTTT. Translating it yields CASRWGTSGSTDTQYF.

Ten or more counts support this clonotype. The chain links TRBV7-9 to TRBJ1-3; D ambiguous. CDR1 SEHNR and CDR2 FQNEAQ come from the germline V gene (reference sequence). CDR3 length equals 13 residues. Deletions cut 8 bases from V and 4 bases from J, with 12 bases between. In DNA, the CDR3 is TGTGCCAGCCACCTCCTCCCCGGAAACACCATATATTTT. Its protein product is CASHLLPGNTIYF.

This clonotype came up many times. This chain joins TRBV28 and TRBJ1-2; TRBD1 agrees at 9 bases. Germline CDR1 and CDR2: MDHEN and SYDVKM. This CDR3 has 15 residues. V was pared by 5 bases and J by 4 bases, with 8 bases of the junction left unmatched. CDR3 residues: CASSPGGQGSYGYTF. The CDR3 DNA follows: TGTGCCAGCAGTCCCGGGGGACAGGGCAGCTATGGCTACACCTTC.

The CDR3 sequence is CASRGQSSYEQYF. For the CDR3, the DNA is TGTGCCAGCAGGGGACAGAGCTCCTACGAGCAGTACTTC. The chain is built from TRBV6-8 and TRBJ2-7, with TRBD1 identical over 7 bases. The V segment lost 6 bases and the J segment 0 bases; nucleotides outside the gene matches: 2. Per germline, CDR1 MNHGY and CDR2 SAAAGT. This CDR3 has 13 residues.

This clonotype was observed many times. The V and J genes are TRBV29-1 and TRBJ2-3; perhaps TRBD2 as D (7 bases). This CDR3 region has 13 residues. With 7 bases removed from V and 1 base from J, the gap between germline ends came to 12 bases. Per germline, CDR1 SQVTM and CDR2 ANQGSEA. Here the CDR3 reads CSERDMGTDTQYF. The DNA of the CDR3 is TGCAGCGAGCGGGACATGGGCACAGATACGCAGTATTTT.

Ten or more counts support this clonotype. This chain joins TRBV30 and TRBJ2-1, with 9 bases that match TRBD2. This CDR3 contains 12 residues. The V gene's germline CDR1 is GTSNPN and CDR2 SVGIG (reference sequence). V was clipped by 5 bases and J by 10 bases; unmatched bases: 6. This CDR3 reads CAWDLAGVEQFF. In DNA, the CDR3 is TGTGCCTGGGACTTAGCGGGAGTGGAGCAGTTCTTC.

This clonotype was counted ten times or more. The CDR3 loop reads CSSIAGGVPDTQYF. The CDR3 DNA reads TGCAGTTCGATAGCGGGAGGTGTGCCAGATACGCAGTATTTT. This chain links TRBV20-1 with TRBJ2-3, with 10 bases fitting TRBD2. The CDR3 totals 14 residues. The junction had 9 bases not matched to a gene; V was cut back by 8 bases and J by 4 bases. Germline V gene sequence: CDR1 DFQATT, CDR2 SNEGSKA (reference sequence).

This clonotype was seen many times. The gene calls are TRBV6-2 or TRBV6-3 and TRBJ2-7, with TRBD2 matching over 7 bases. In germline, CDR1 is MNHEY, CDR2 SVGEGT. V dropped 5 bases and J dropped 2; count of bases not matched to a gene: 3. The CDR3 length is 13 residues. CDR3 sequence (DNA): TGTGCCAGCAGTGTAGGACTAGCCTACGAGCAGTACTTC. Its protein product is CASSVGLAYEQYF.

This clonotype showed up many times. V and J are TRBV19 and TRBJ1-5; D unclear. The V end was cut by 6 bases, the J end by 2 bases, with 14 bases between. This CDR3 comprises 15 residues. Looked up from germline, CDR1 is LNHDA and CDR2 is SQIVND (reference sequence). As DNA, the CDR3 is TGTGCCAGTAGATCCTCTGTGAGGGGCAATCAGCCCCAGCATTTT. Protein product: CASRSSVRGNQPQHF.

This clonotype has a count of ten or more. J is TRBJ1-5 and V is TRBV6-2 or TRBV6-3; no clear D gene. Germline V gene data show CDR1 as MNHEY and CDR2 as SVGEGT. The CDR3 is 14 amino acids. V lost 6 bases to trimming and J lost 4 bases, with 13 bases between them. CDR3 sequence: CASRVQAVNQPQHF. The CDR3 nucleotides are TGTGCCAGCAGAGTTCAGGCAGTTAATCAGCCCCAGCATTTT.

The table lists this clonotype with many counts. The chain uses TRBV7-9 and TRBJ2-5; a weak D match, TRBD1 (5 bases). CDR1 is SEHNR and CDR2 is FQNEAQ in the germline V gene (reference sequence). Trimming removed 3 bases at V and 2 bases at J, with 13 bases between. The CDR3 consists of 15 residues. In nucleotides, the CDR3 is TGTGCCAGCAGCTTGGAACGACAGTTTCAAGAGACCCAGTACTTC. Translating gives CASSLERQFQETQYF.

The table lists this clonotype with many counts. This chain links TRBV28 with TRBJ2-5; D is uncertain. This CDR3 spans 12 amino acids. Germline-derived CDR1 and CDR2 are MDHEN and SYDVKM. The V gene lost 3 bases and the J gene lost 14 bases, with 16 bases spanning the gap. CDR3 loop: CASSFGMTSEYF. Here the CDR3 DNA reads TGTGCCAGCAGTTTTGGGATGACTTCTGAATACTTC.

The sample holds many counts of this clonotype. CDR3 sequence (DNA): TGTGCCTGGAGTGTAAGGGGGGAAAAGACCCAGTACTTC. It is translated as CAWSVRGEKTQYF. This chain connects TRBV30 to TRBJ2-5; D tentatively fits TRBD1 or TRBD2 (6 bases each). V was trimmed by 0 bases and J by 6 bases, leaving 11 bases between them. Germline V gene lookup returns CDR1 GTSNPN and CDR2 SVGIG (reference sequence). This CDR3 has 13 residues.

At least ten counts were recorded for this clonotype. For the CDR3, the DNA is TGTGCCAGCAGCGGGCACCGGGGGGCCGGGGAGACCCAGTACTTC. It encodes CASSGHRGAGETQYF. The chain has TRBV9 and TRBJ2-5; weak D call: TRBD2 (7 bases). V lost 3 bases to trimming and J lost 5 bases, with 17 bases between them. The length of the CDR3 is 15 residues. CDR1 and CDR2 (germline): SGDLS, YYNGEE.

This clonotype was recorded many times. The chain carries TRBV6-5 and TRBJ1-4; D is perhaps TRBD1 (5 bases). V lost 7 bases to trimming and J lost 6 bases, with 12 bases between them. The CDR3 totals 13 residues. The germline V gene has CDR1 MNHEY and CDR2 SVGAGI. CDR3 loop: CASKTAWDEKLFF. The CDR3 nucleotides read TGTGCCAGCAAGACAGCCTGGGATGAAAAACTGTTTTTT.

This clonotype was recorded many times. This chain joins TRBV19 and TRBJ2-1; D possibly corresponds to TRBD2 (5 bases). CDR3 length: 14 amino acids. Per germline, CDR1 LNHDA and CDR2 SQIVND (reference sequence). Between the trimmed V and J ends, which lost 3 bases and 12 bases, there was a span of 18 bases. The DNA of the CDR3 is TGTGCCAGTAGTATGGGTCTAGCAGGACGGGGGCAGTTCTTC. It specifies CASSMGLAGRGQFF. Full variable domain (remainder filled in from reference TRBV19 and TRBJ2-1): DGGITQSPKYLFRKEGQNVTLSCEQNLNHDAMYWYRQDPGQGLRLIYYSQIVNDFQKGDIAEGYSVSREKKESFPLTVTSAQKNPTAFYLCASSMGLAGRGQFFGPGTRLTVL.

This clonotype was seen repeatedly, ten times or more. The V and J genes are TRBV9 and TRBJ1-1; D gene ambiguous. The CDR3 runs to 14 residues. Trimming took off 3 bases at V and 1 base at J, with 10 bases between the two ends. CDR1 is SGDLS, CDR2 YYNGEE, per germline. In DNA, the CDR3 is TGTGCCAGCAGCGCAAACCAGGCGAACACTGAAGCTTTCTTT. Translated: CASSANQANTEAFF.

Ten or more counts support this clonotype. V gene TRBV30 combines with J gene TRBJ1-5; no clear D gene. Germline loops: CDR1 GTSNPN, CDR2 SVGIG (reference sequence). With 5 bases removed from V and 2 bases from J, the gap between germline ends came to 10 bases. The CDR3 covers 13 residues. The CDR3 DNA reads TGTGCCTGGGATAGGAGCGGCAATCAGCCCCAGCATTTT. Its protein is CAWDRSGNQPQHF.